This TCR beta chain was identified during a study of graft-versus-host responses after intestinal transplantation. Only one count was recorded for this clone. Measured with immunoSEQ multiplex PCR; TCRdb has only the in-frame clones, and not every one. In the table there are just under 100,000 clones, about nine tenths of which are singletons. From germline, CDR1 is MGHDK and CDR2 SYGVNS. The CDR3 runs to 13 residues. J gave up 3 bases and V 6 bases, and 4 bases lay outside the gene matches. The clonotype was recovered from a human patient who received an intestinal transplant, so some T cells may come from the graft donor. The rearrangement uses TRBV25-1 and TRBJ1-2; the match to TRBD1 covers 7 bases. Material: PBMCs, obtained roughly 68 weeks after intestinal transplant. The CDR3 region is CASRGGSYYGYTF. CDR3 bases: TGTGCCAGCAGAGGGGGCTCGTACTATGGCTACACCTTC.